The clone carrying this TCR beta chain was observed many times. Antigen unknown. This entry is derived from a study of T cells after yellow fever vaccination. The study's findings and limits: Abundant clonotypes from the bulk population could get into FACS-sorted repertoires as contaminants. The study re-detected most primary-vaccination clones after the booster (nearly 97% CD4, 88% CD8). It was a small share of clonotypes that appeared in both CD4 and CD8 compartments.

A 5'RACE template-switching step, the method used to make TCR cDNA, added a universal primer site and UMIs. TCRdb analysed the 5' RACE reads with MiXCR anew, one entry per CDR3 protein. The sample shows fewer than 350,000 distinct CDR3 sequences, over 3.5% of them seen only once. The CDR3 extends over 12 amino acids. Trimming left V 3 bases short and J 7 bases short, with 10 bases between. Germline V gene sequence: CDR1 SGHRS, CDR2 YFSETQ. The specimen was PBMCs, collected 15 days after the yellow fever booster vaccination. V gene TRBV5-1 combines with J gene TRBJ1-1, with TRBD1 as a possible D gene (6 bases). The TCR sequence derives from a man between 18 and 29 years old who received the YFV17D yellow fever vaccine. The CDR3, as DNA: TGCGCCAGCAGCTCCGGGGGCAGTGAAGCTTTCTTT. Translating it yields CASSSGGSEAFF. The full variable domain, with the rest looked up from reference TRBV5-1 and TRBJ1-1, is KAGVTQTPRYLIKTRGQQVTLSCSPISGHRSVSWYQQTPGQGLQFLFEYFSETQRNKGNFPGRFSGRQFSNSRSEMNVSTLELGDSALYLCASSSGGSEAFFGQGTRLTVV.